A selection of T cell receptor beta chains follows, all from one sample in a study of blood T cell repertoires in COVID-19. Only in-frame clones appear in the TCRdb table, and some are missing; sequencing was by immunoSEQ multiplex PCR. The data contain about 98,000 clones, roughly 86% of them singletons. Sequenced material: peripheral blood. These receptors all come from a man aged 45-60 years with acute or convalescent COVID-19. CDR3s include the opening cysteine and the closing phenylalanine or tryptophan. The order of the fields is D gene, J gene, clone size, V gene, CDR3 protein, CDR3 DNA. A D gene is named only where the DNA matches it firmly. Size values are once, few and many counts, or a class for expanded clones, and some rows have none.

D: TRBD2; J: TRBJ2-7; size: NA; V: TRBV3-1/TRBV3-2; CDR3: CASSQLTGGIYEQYF; DNA: TGTGCCAGCAGCCAATTAACGGGAGGAATCTACGAGCAGTACTTC
D: TRBD2; J: TRBJ2-1; size: few; V: TRBV27; CDR3: CASSLQLAGGNEQFF; DNA: TGTGCCAGCAGTTTACAACTAGCGGGAGGCAATGAGCAGTTCTTC
D: TRBD1; J: TRBJ1-4; size: NA; V: TRBV2; CDR3: CASTSDRVNEKLFF; DNA: TGTGCCAGCACCTCGGACAGGGTTAATGAAAAACTGTTTTTT
D: TRBD2; J: TRBJ2-3; size: NA; V: TRBV15; CDR3: CATSSGTGTDTQYF; DNA: TGTGCCACTTCTAGCGGGACTGGCACAGATACGCAGTATTTT
D: NA; J: TRBJ1-3; size: NA; V: TRBV29-1; CDR3: CSARFSGNTIYF; DNA: TGCAGCGCACGGTTCTCTGGAAACACCATATATTTT
D: NA; J: TRBJ2-7; size: medium-sized; V: TRBV19; CDR3: CASSIDPYEQYF; DNA: TGTGCCAGTAGTATAGACCCGTACGAGCAGTACTTC
D: TRBD2; J: TRBJ2-5; size: NA; V: TRBV18; CDR3: CASSPSTSAQETQYF; DNA: TGTGCCAGCTCACCTTCTACTAGCGCCCAAGAGACCCAGTACTTC
D: NA; J: TRBJ1-2; size: NA; V: TRBV7-9; CDR3: CASTATPGLTVRDYGYTF; DNA: TGTGCCAGCACCGCCACCCCGGGTTTAACGGTCAGGGACTATGGCTACACCTTC
D: NA; J: TRBJ1-1; size: few; V: TRBV19; CDR3: CASSSSGRAGGTEAFF; DNA: TGTGCCAGTAGCTCTAGCGGGCGGGCCGGGGGCACTGAAGCTTTCTTT
D: NA; J: TRBJ1-1; size: NA; V: TRBV9; CDR3: CASSGSGGAVAEAFF; DNA: TGTGCCAGCAGCGGATCCGGGGGAGCTGTGGCTGAAGCTTTCTTT
D: TRBD2; J: TRBJ2-4; size: NA; V: TRBV6-5; CDR3: CASSYGGAGENIQYF; DNA: TGTGCCAGCAGTTACGGGGGAGCGGGAGAAAACATTCAGTACTTC
D: TRBD1; J: TRBJ1-4; size: once; V: TRBV7-9; CDR3: CASSLGQGGIYEKLFF; DNA: TGTGCCAGCAGCTTAGGACAGGGCGGTATCTATGAAAAACTGTTTTTT
D: NA; J: TRBJ2-2; size: NA; V: TRBV24-1; CDR3: CATSDPSGGTGELFF; DNA: TGTGCCACCAGTGACCCCTCTGGAGGGACCGGGGAGCTGTTTTTT
D: NA; J: TRBJ2-1; size: NA; V: TRBV3-1/TRBV3-2; CDR3: CASSQRGEQFF; DNA: TGTGCCAGCAGCCAACGGGGTGAGCAGTTCTTC
D: TRBD2; J: TRBJ2-7; size: NA; V: TRBV27; CDR3: CASSPSSGSVHYEQYF; DNA: TGTGCCAGCAGTCCCTCTAGCGGGAGTGTTCACTACGAGCAGTACTTC
D: TRBD2; J: TRBJ2-3; size: once; V: TRBV7-9; CDR3: CASRPDSGRPDTQYF; DNA: TGTGCCAGCAGGCCCGATAGCGGGCGCCCAGATACGCAGTATTTT
D: NA; J: TRBJ2-1; size: NA; V: TRBV11-2; CDR3: CASSLVTVEQFF; DNA: TGTGCCAGCAGCTTAGTCACGGTAGAGCAGTTCTTC
D: TRBD1; J: TRBJ2-7; size: NA; V: TRBV4-2; CDR3: CASSRGTGFYEQYF; DNA: TGTGCCAGCAGCCGGGGGACAGGGTTTTACGAGCAGTACTTC
D: TRBD1; J: TRBJ2-5; size: NA; V: TRBV6-5; CDR3: CASTQPRDRWETQYF; DNA: TGTGCCAGCACCCAACCTCGGGACAGGTGGGAGACCCAGTACTTC
D: TRBD2; J: TRBJ2-7; size: once; V: TRBV7-9; CDR3: CASSFTGTSDDEQYF; DNA: TGTGCCAGCAGCTTTACCGGGACTAGCGACGACGAGCAGTACTTC
D: TRBD1; J: TRBJ1-1; size: NA; V: TRBV4-1; CDR3: CASSQRQGNTEAFF; DNA: TGCGCCAGCAGCCAAAGACAGGGAAACACTGAAGCTTTCTTT
D: NA; J: TRBJ1-2; size: NA; V: TRBV5-4; CDR3: CASTEGGRSSYGYTF; DNA: TGTGCCAGCACCGAAGGAGGGCGGAGCAGCTATGGCTACACCTTC
D: TRBD1; J: TRBJ1-5; size: NA; V: TRBV5-4; CDR3: CASSQSRDRGRSNQPQHF; DNA: TGTGCCAGCAGCCAGTCCCGCGACAGGGGGCGTAGCAATCAGCCCCAGCATTTT
D: TRBD1; J: TRBJ1-5; size: NA; V: TRBV19; CDR3: CASGNRQGGSQPQHF; DNA: TGTGCCAGTGGGAACCGACAGGGCGGATCTCAGCCCCAGCATTTT
D: NA; J: TRBJ1-1; size: NA; V: TRBV7-9; CDR3: CASSLQTPARGRMNTEAFF; DNA: TGTGCCAGCAGCTTACAGACCCCGGCCCGGGGTCGAATGAACACTGAAGCTTTCTTT
D: TRBD2; J: TRBJ2-1; size: NA; V: TRBV7-9; CDR3: CASSWFSGRAGVTYNEQFF; DNA: TGTGCCAGCAGCTGGTTTAGCGGGAGGGCCGGTGTTACCTACAATGAGCAGTTCTTC
D: NA; J: TRBJ2-3; size: NA; V: TRBV11-3; CDR3: CASSLVAGSGTDTQYF; DNA: TGTGCCAGCAGCTTAGTGGCCGGGAGCGGGACAGATACGCAGTATTTT
D: TRBD2; J: TRBJ2-1; size: once; V: TRBV4-1; CDR3: CASSQGRERFF; DNA: TGCGCCAGCAGCCAGGGGCGGGAGCGGTTCTTC
D: TRBD2; J: TRBJ2-5; size: NA; V: TRBV5-1; CDR3: CASSASGSETQYF; DNA: TGCGCCAGCAGCGCTAGCGGGAGCGAGACCCAGTACTTC
D: TRBD2; J: TRBJ2-1; size: NA; V: TRBV4-2; CDR3: CASSPPGLDIRSYNEQFF; DNA: TGTGCCAGCAGCCCTCCGGGACTAGACATCCGCTCCTACAATGAGCAGTTCTTC
D: TRBD1; J: TRBJ2-7; size: NA; V: TRBV18; CDR3: CASSRETGNYEQYF; DNA: TGTGCCAGCTCACGGGAGACAGGGAACTACGAGCAGTACTTC
D: NA; J: TRBJ2-2; size: NA; V: TRBV18; CDR3: CASSPTSTGELFF; DNA: TGTGCCAGCTCACCGACATCCACCGGGGAGCTGTTTTTT
D: TRBD2; J: TRBJ2-1; size: NA; V: TRBV5-4; CDR3: CASSKKTSGRTYEQFF; DNA: TGTGCCAGCAGCAAAAAGACTAGCGGGAGAACGTATGAGCAGTTCTTC
D: NA; J: TRBJ2-1; size: NA; V: TRBV15; CDR3: CATSRDGSAPYNEQFF; DNA: TGTGCCACCAGCAGAGATGGTAGCGCCCCCTACAATGAGCAGTTCTTC
D: NA; J: TRBJ1-3; size: NA; V: TRBV5-6; CDR3: CASSLEGVSLSGNTIYF; DNA: TGTGCCAGCAGCTTGGAAGGGGTGTCCCTCTCTGGAAACACCATATATTTT
D: NA; J: TRBJ1-5; size: NA; V: TRBV18; CDR3: CASSLNSGYSNQPQHF; DNA: TGTGCCAGCTCACTCAATTCGGGATATAGCAATCAGCCCCAGCATTTT
D: TRBD1; J: TRBJ1-1; size: NA; V: TRBV6-4; CDR3: CASSDPDRLNTEAFF; DNA: TGTGCCAGCAGTGACCCGGACAGGTTGAACACTGAAGCTTTCTTT
D: NA; J: TRBJ2-2; size: NA; V: TRBV9; CDR3: CASSGGGLIASGELFF; DNA: TGTGCCAGCAGCGGGGGAGGACTAATAGCGTCCGGGGAGCTGTTTTTT
D: TRBD1; J: TRBJ2-5; size: NA; V: TRBV5-1; CDR3: CASSLGQPQETQYF; DNA: TGCGCCAGCAGCCTGGGACAGCCGCAAGAGACCCAGTACTTC
D: NA; J: TRBJ1-2; size: NA; V: TRBV6-5; CDR3: CASSYSAGDSYTF; DNA: TGTGCCAGCAGTTACTCCGCCGGGGACAGCTACACCTTC
D: NA; J: TRBJ2-7; size: NA; V: TRBV3-1/TRBV3-2; CDR3: CASSQDWAGTYEQYF; DNA: TGTGCCAGCAGCCAAGATTGGGCGGGGACCTACGAGCAGTACTTC
D: TRBD1; J: TRBJ1-2; size: NA; V: TRBV5-1; CDR3: CASSPGQGGSGYTF; DNA: TGCGCCAGCAGCCCCGGACAGGGGGGATCGGGCTACACCTTC
D: TRBD2; J: TRBJ2-4; size: NA; V: TRBV11-3; CDR3: CASSLVTSGRAGSKNIQYF; DNA: TGTGCCAGCAGCTTAGTGACTAGCGGGAGGGCCGGATCCAAAAACATTCAGTACTTC
D: NA; J: TRBJ1-2; size: NA; V: TRBV5-1; CDR3: CASSLGSGQDYGYTF; DNA: TGCGCCAGCAGCTTGGGTTCGGGACAAGACTATGGCTACACCTTC
D: TRBD2; J: TRBJ2-1; size: NA; V: TRBV19; CDR3: CASNSGRSYNEQFF; DNA: TGTGCCAGTAATAGCGGGAGATCCTACAATGAGCAGTTCTTC
D: NA; J: TRBJ2-2; size: NA; V: TRBV10-1; CDR3: CASSDLYTGELFF; DNA: TGCGCCAGCAGTGACTTATACACCGGGGAGCTGTTTTTT
D: TRBD1; J: TRBJ1-5; size: once; V: TRBV6-1; CDR3: CASSDGTGFWQPQHF; DNA: TGTGCCAGCAGTGATGGGACAGGGTTCTGGCAGCCCCAGCATTTT
D: TRBD2; J: TRBJ2-7; size: NA; V: TRBV6-1; CDR3: CASSELASGSFTPYEQYF; DNA: TGTGCCAGCAGTGAATTAGCTAGCGGGAGTTTCACCCCCTACGAGCAGTACTTC
D: TRBD2; J: TRBJ2-1; size: NA; V: TRBV19; CDR3: CASSKRGGINEQFF; DNA: TGTGCCAGCTCCAAACGGGGGGGGATCAATGAGCAGTTCTTC
D: TRBD1; J: TRBJ2-5; size: NA; V: TRBV27; CDR3: CASRRGQVQETQYF; DNA: TGTGCCAGCAGACGGGGACAGGTCCAAGAGACCCAGTACTTC
D: TRBD2; J: TRBJ2-1; size: NA; V: TRBV4-1; CDR3: CASSQALAGVGSNEQFF; DNA: TGCGCCAGCAGCCAAGCACTAGCGGGAGTAGGGAGTAATGAGCAGTTCTTC
D: TRBD1; J: TRBJ1-2; size: NA; V: TRBV19; CDR3: CASSILGQGHYGYTF; DNA: TGTGCCAGTAGTATCTTGGGACAGGGTCACTATGGCTACACCTTC
D: TRBD1; J: TRBJ1-2; size: NA; V: TRBV28; CDR3: CASGTAYGYTF; DNA: TGTGCCAGCGGGACAGCCTATGGCTACACCTTC
D: NA; J: TRBJ2-7; size: NA; V: TRBV29-1; CDR3: CSVEVLAGLLYF; DNA: TGCAGCGTTGAAGTTCTTGCGGGTCTTTTATACTTC
D: NA; J: TRBJ2-2; size: NA; V: TRBV14; CDR3: CASSLEGMMGPGELFF; DNA: TGTGCCAGCAGCCTGGAGGGGATGATGGGCCCCGGGGAGCTGTTTTTT
D: NA; J: TRBJ1-2; size: NA; V: TRBV5-4; CDR3: CASSSQEGYGYTF; DNA: TGTGCCAGCAGCTCCCAGGAGGGCTATGGCTACACCTTC
D: NA; J: TRBJ1-2; size: NA; V: TRBV6-1; CDR3: CASSEPGLQAYGYTF; DNA: TGTGCCAGCAGTGAACCAGGGCTCCAGGCCTATGGCTACACCTTC
D: TRBD2; J: TRBJ2-1; size: NA; V: TRBV3-1/TRBV3-2; CDR3: CASSQELAGATEQFF; DNA: TGTGCCAGCAGCCAAGAACTAGCGGGAGCCACTGAGCAGTTCTTC
D: NA; J: TRBJ1-3; size: NA; V: TRBV29-1; CDR3: CSAQGNSGNTIYF; DNA: TGCAGCGCTCAGGGAAACTCTGGAAACACCATATATTTT
D: TRBD2; J: TRBJ2-7; size: NA; V: TRBV19; CDR3: CASSTAGGARYEQYF; DNA: TGTGCCAGTAGTACCGCGGGAGGAGCAAGGTACGAGCAGTACTTC